The clone carrying this TCR beta chain was seen ten or more times. What it binds is not known. These data come from a study of CD8 T cells in ankylosing spondylitis. Whole-study findings and limits: In ankylosing spondylitis patients, matched synovial fluid reportedly showed significant enrichment of disease-linked clones. Ankylosing spondylitis blood appeared to be characterized by a TCR beta motif of eight highly homologous variants. Reactive arthritis synovial fluid and blood were previously reported to contain some motif variants.

Using its own MiXCR run on the 5' RACE reads, TCRdb lists one record per CDR3 protein. Of approximately 130,000 distinct CDR3 sequences detected, approximately 9.9% appear once; the ten largest clones hold approximately 3.3%. Trimming removed 8 bases from V and 5 bases from J; junction bases left unmatched: 10. The CDR3 is 15 amino acids. In germline, CDR1 is SGHTA, CDR2 FQGTGA. This chain connects TRBV7-3 to TRBJ2-2, with 8 bases fitting TRBD2. Sequencing was performed on blood, either unsorted or a sorted T cell fraction (not recorded which). The TCR was taken from a male donor with ankylosing spondylitis or in good health (not recorded which). The CDR3 coding sequence is TGTGCCAGCGGTGGTCAGGCGGGAGGTACCGGGGAGCTGTTTTTT. It translates to CASGGQAGGTGELFF.